This T cell receptor (beta chain) was obtained from a study of T cells in Graves' hyperthyroidism and ophthalmopathy. Lactation, pregnancy, other autoimmune disease or uncontrolled infection led to exclusion of patients. Diagnostic assessment was based on clinical symptoms, serum thyroxine and TRAb, thyroid ultrasound and orbital computed tomography. Blood was obtained at the first hyperthyroidism diagnosis, which preceded any ophthalmopathy symptoms. There were TCR beta CDR3 regions amplified from RNA transcripts. First-round RT-PCR of the TCR CDR3 relied on the HTBI primer set. TCRdb re-called the multiplex PCR reads through MiXCR, storing one row per CDR3 protein. This table holds fewer than 650,000 distinct CDR3 sequences, over 11% found once. The junction had 9 bases not matched to a gene; V was cut back by 3 bases and J by 9 bases. This CDR3 is 15 amino acids long. Findings and caveats of the study: Blood also held most thyroid clonotypes expanded beyond 0.001.

This clonotype was recorded at least ten times. Its matching antigen is unknown. The chain uses TRBV12-3 or TRBV12-4 and TRBJ1-5, with TRBD1 matching 9 bases. The source of this sequence is a woman aged 25 to 39 with Graves' hyperthyroidism that later progressed to Graves' ophthalmopathy. The sequenced sample was blood. The CDR3 is CASSFEDRGAGPQHF. CDR3 nucleotide sequence: TGTGCCAGCAGTTTTGAGGACAGGGGTGCCGGGCCCCAGCATTTT.